These 12 T cell receptor beta chains were sequenced from one sample in a study of blood T cell repertoires in COVID-19. The table came from immunoSEQ multiplex PCR; TCRdb's copy has only in-frame clones and leaves some out. This table has some 160,000 clones, about 83% appearing once. What was sequenced was peripheral blood. These receptor sequences come from a man between 65 and 79 years old who had recovered from COVID-19.

J is TRBJ1-5 and V is TRBV6-5; D call uncertain. Germline-derived CDR1 and CDR2 are MNHEY and SVGAGI. The CDR3 contains 13 residues. The V and J ends lost 7 bases and 2 bases respectively, with 9 bases between them. DNA for the CDR3: TGTGCCAGCACCGAGGATGGCAATCAGCCCCAGCATTTT. Translating gives CASTEDGNQPQHF.

This clone was picked up one time. J is TRBJ2-3 and V is TRBV7-9, with unresolved D. Deletions cut 4 bases from V and 1 base from J, with 12 bases between. CDR1 is SEHNR, CDR2 FQNEAQ, per germline (reference sequence). The CDR3 is 15 amino acids. The CDR3: CASSSTTVGTDTQYF. CDR3 sequence (DNA): TGTGCCAGCAGCTCTACCACGGTAGGCACAGATACGCAGTATTTT.

The CDR3 sequence is CASSLAGDSRGDSPLHF. The CDR3 DNA is TGTGCCAGCAGCTTAGCGGGTGACAGCCGGGGGGATTCACCCCTCCACTTT. This rearrangement joins TRBV7-9 to TRBJ1-6; possibly TRBD1 for D (5 bases). The CDR3 runs to 17 residues. The V and J ends lost 0 bases and 8 bases respectively, with 17 bases between them. In germline, CDR1 is SEHNR, CDR2 FQNEAQ (reference sequence).

This clone was seen a few times. V usage is TRBV18 and J usage is TRBJ2-5; TRBD1 is a possible D gene (6 bases). V lost 1 base to trimming and J lost 3 bases, with 9 bases between them. The CDR3 is 14 amino acids. Germline CDR1 and CDR2: KGHSH and LQKENI. Here the CDR3 DNA reads TGTGCCAGCTCACCACAGGCAGGGGAAGAGACCCAGTACTTC. Protein sequence: CASSPQAGEETQYF. The full variable domain, in which reference TRBV18 and TRBJ2-5 provide the parts outside the CDR3, is NAGVMQNPRHLVRRRGQEARLRCSPMKGHSHVYWYRQLPEEGLKFMVYLQKENIIDESGMPKERFSAEFPKEGPSILRIQQVVRGDSAAYFCASSPQAGEETQYFGPGTRLLVL.

The J gene is TRBJ2-7, the V gene TRBV9, with 11 bases fitting TRBD1. Germline values: CDR1 SGDLS, CDR2 YYNGEE. V gave up 3 bases and J gave up 0 bases; unmatched junction bases: 5. This CDR3 region has 16 residues. The CDR3, as DNA: TGTGCCAGCAGCGCCTCCGGGACAGGGGGCTCCTACGAGCAGTACTTC. This encodes CASSASGTGGSYEQYF.

The rearrangement uses TRBV5-4 and TRBJ2-2; 7 bases line up with TRBD1. The V segment lost 7 bases and the J segment 4 bases; nucleotides outside the gene matches: 4. The CDR3 has 13 residues. The germline V gene has CDR1 SGHNT and CDR2 YYREEE (reference sequence). The CDR3 sequence: CASGRTGTGELFF. CDR3 bases: TGTGCCAGCGGTAGGACAGGCACCGGGGAGCTGTTTTTT. Complete variable domain (other parts from reference TRBV5-4 and TRBJ2-2): ETGVTQSPTHLIKTRGQQVTLRCSSQSGHNTVSWYQQALGQGPQFIFQYYREEENGRGNFPPRFSGLQFPNYSSELNVNALELDDSALYLCASGRTGTGELFFGEGSRLTVL.

The chain recombines TRBV18 with TRBJ1-2, with 8 positions matching TRBD1. With 3 bases clipped from V and 6 bases from J, the junction kept 6 bases outside the gene matches. The CDR3 length is 14 residues. Germline CDR1 KGHSH, CDR2 LQKENI. The CDR3 loop is CASSPVTGVDGYTF. The DNA for the CDR3 is TGTGCCAGCTCACCGGTGACAGGGGTGGATGGCTACACCTTC.

The chain carries TRBV10-1 and TRBJ2-7; TRBD2 is a possible D gene (5 bases). Trimming cost V 5 bases and J 5 bases, with 13 bases left between them. The CDR3 has 13 amino acids. Germline CDR1 WNHNN, CDR2 SYGVQD (reference sequence). CDR3 sequence: CASSQGNGDEQYF. The CDR3 DNA sequence: TGCGCCAGCAGTCAAGGGAACGGGGACGAGCAGTACTTC.

The J gene is TRBJ1-5, the V gene TRBV20-1; 7 positions agree with TRBD1. CDR3 size: 14 residues. Trimming cost V 3 bases and J 2 bases; bases outside gene matches: 4. CDR1 and CDR2 (germline): DFQATT, SNEGSKA (reference sequence). This chain's CDR3 is CSASRQGGNQPQHF. In DNA, the CDR3 is TGCAGTGCTAGTAGACAGGGAGGCAATCAGCCCCAGCATTTT.

The chain has TRBV11-2 and TRBJ1-1, with D unresolved. The CDR3 contains 12 residues. Germline-derived CDR1 and CDR2 are SGHAT and FQNNGV. V was cut by 5 bases and J by 11 bases, with 15 bases left in between. The CDR3 DNA reads TGTGCCAGCAGCCCCATGAGCCTTGAGGCTTTCTTT. This sequence encodes CASSPMSLEAFF. The full variable domain, with the rest looked up from reference TRBV11-2 and TRBJ1-1, is EAGVAQSPRYKIIEKRQSVAFWCNPISGHATLYWYQQILGQGPKLLIQFQNNGVVDDSQLPKDRFSAERLKGVDSTLKIQPAKLEDSAVYLCASSPMSLEAFFGQGTRLTVV.

V usage is TRBV7-2 and J usage is TRBJ2-7, with 7 positions matching TRBD1. CDR1 is SGHTA and CDR2 is FQGNSA in the germline V gene. This CDR3 has 15 amino acids. Trimming cost V 3 bases and J 3 bases; bases outside gene matches: 8. The CDR3, as DNA: TGTGCCAGCAGCTTTGGGCAGGGGGTATTCTACGAGCAGTACTTC. Translated: CASSFGQGVFYEQYF.

The chain recombines TRBV9 with TRBJ2-1, with 10 bases that match TRBD2. Germline assignment: CDR1 SGDLS and CDR2 YYNGEE. The length of the CDR3 is 14 residues. J gave up 7 bases and V 3 bases, and 4 bases lay outside the gene matches. CDR3 residues: CASSGSGRWNEQFF. CDR3 bases: TGTGCCAGCAGCGGTAGCGGGAGGTGGAATGAGCAGTTCTTC.